This section outlines one T cell receptor (beta chain) sequence together with its context. Antigen unknown. The germline gives CDR1 SGHRS, CDR2 YFSETQ. The V and J ends lost 4 bases and 1 base respectively, with 18 bases between them. This CDR3 has 17 amino acids. The sample originates from a study of cytomegalovirus exposure and HLA in healthy donors. In the PCR, 60 Vbeta and 13 Jbeta primers were used. The method was immunoSEQ multiplex PCR; TCRdb's version includes in-frame clones alone and lacks a portion of them. The data hold 140,000 to 150,000 clones, with around three quarters observed a single time. Study observations and caveats: A previous analysis found most TCR beta V segments productive roughly 90% or roughly 30% of the time. CMV serostatus was the only immune exposure information that was available.

This chain connects TRBV5-1 to TRBJ1-3; TRBD1 is a possible D gene (6 bases). The receptor was derived from a woman aged 55-70 years in good health and CMV-seropositive. Sequenced sample: PBMCs. CDR3 sequence reads: CASSPWGGRGSGNTIYF. CDR3 nucleotides: TGCGCCAGCAGCCCTTGGGGGGGCAGGGGATCTGGAAACACCATATATTTT.